The entry below describes one T cell receptor beta chain. The record originates from a study of control samples from healthy donors and cancer patients. TCRdb keeps only in-frame clones here, not all; method: immunoSEQ multiplex PCR. The profile shows around 86,000 clones, 70% to 90% of them singletons. The sequence was obtained from a woman aged 55-69 years with head and neck cancer. Sequenced material: PBMCs.

CDR3 residues: CASSRQGAEAFF. CDR3 coding DNA: TGTGCCAGCAGTCGACAGGGCGCTGAAGCTTTCTTT. The gene calls are TRBV6-6 and TRBJ1-1, with 7 bases identical to TRBD1. The CDR3 spans 12 residues. Germline values: CDR1 MNHNY, CDR2 SVGAGI (reference sequence). Germline trimming cut 5 bases from V and 6 bases from J; bases unmatched to any gene: 3.